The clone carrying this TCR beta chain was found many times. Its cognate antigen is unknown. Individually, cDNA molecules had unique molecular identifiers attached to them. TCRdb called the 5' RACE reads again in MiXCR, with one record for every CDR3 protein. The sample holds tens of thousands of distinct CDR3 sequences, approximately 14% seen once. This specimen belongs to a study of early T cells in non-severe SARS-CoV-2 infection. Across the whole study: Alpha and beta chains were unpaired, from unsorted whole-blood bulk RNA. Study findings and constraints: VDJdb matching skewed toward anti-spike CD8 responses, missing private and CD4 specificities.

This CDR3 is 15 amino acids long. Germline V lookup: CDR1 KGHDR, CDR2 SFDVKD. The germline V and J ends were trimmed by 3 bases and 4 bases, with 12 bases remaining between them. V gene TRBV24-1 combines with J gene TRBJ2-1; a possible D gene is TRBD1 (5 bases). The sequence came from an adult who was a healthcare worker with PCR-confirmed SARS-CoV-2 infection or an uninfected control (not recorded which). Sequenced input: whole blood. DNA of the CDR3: TGTGCCACCAGTGATCCCCAGGGCGAGTACAATGAGCAGTTCTTC. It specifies CATSDPQGEYNEQFF.